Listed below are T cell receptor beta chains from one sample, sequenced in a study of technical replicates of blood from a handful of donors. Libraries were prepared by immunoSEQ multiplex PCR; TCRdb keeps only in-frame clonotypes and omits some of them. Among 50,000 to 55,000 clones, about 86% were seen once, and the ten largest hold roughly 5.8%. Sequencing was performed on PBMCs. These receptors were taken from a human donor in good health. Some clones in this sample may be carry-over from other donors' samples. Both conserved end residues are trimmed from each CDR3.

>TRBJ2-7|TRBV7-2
ASSAQGALISYEQY
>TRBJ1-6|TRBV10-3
AISGGQGGNSPLH
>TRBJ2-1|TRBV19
ASRTGSSVFNEQF
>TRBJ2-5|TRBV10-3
AISEPPKETQY
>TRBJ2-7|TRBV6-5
ASSYNWDKAYEQY
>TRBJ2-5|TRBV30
AWSVRGLAGETQY
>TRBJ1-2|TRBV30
AGALGQYGYT
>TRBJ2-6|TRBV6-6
ASSPGGSGANVLT
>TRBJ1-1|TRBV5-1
ASSWGQENTEAF
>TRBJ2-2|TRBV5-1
ASSLERITANTGELF
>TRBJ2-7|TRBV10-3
AISDSRWEQY
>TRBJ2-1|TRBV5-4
ASSLDGSWNNEQF
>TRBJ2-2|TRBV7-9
ATWGLRGKSPGELF
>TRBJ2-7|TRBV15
ATSRVKGQGYEQY
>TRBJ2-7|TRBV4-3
ASSLHRGYEQY
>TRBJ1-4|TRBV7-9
ASSSSWGATNEKLF
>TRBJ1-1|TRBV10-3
AISEGGAGSKAF
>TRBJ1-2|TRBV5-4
AGRTGGVGGYT
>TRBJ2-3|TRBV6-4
ASSERGGAGTDTQY
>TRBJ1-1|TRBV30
AWRAGGTEAF
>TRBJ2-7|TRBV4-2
ASSQEWALYEQY
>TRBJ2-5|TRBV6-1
ASSDIGGGTQY
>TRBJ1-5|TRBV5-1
ASSLGLNQPQH
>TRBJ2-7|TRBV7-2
ASSEGVEQY
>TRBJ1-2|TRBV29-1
SVVIQYGYT
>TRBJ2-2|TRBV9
ASSASGFTGELF